This TCR beta chain appears in the sequencing data of a study of cytomegalovirus exposure and HLA in healthy donors. In the PCR, 60 Vbeta and 13 Jbeta primers were used. Libraries were prepared by immunoSEQ multiplex PCR; TCRdb keeps only in-frame clonotypes and omits some of them. The table shows around 160,000 clones, with about four fifths occurring only once. This CDR3 is built from 14 residues. CDR1 and CDR2 (germline): SGHRS, YFSETQ. V shed 8 bases and J 2 bases; nucleotides not matched to a gene: 6. The sample was PBMCs. This sequence joins TRBV5-1 and TRBJ2-1; 8 nucleotides agree with TRBD2. This sequence was found in a male donor in good health and CMV-seropositive. CDR3 coding DNA: TGCGCCAGTGCAACGGGGGGGCCCTACAATGAGCAGTTCTTC. Translated: CASATGGPYNEQFF.